This T cell receptor (beta chain) was profiled in a study of T cell responses to AZD1222 COVID-19 vaccine. Study in general: Second-dose intervals near 4 or 12 weeks were combined. General study results and limits: Unmutated regions of variants are reportedly targeted by nearly half of spike-specific TCRs.

The assay was immunoSEQ multiplex PCR, and TCRdb's table has in-frame clones only and misses some. The sample lists 100,000 or so clones, roughly 85% occurring once. With respect to this clone: Its antigen is unknown.

Germline V gives CDR1 MNHEY, CDR2 SVGAGI. The CDR3 runs to 13 residues. The V gene lost 5 bases and the J gene lost 0 bases, with 7 bases spanning the gap. This rearrangement joins TRBV6-5 to TRBJ1-1; D remains unclear. The TCR comes from an adult in good health. Sequences were derived from peripheral blood, sampled on day 0 of AZD1222 vaccination. The CDR3 reads CASSRGMNTEAFF. Written as DNA, the CDR3 is TGTGCCAGCAGTAGAGGGATGAACACTGAAGCTTTCTTT.